The clone carrying this TCR beta chain was observed a few times. The data stem from a study of beta chain features in type 1 diabetes. All of the isolated RNA was reverse transcribed, so expressed TCRB transcripts were sequenced. TCRdb's copy holds only in-frame clones and misses some; the assay was immunoSEQ multiplex PCR. The sample has over 100,000 clones; 30% to 40% are singletons. The ends lost 5 bases at V and 6 bases at J; junction bases unmatched: 3. CDR1 and CDR2 from the germline V gene are SEHNR and FQNEAQ (reference sequence). There are 13 residues in the CDR3. The chain is built from TRBV7-9 and TRBJ2-2, with 7 nucleotides matching TRBD2. Sequencing was performed on stem cell memory CD4+ T cells from blood. This sequence was found in a woman between 18 and 29 years old in good health. The CDR3, as DNA: TGTGCCAGCAGCCCAGCGGGGCCCGGGGAGCTGTTTTTT. Translation gives CASSPAGPGELFF. Full variable domain (missing parts from reference TRBV7-9 and TRBJ2-2): DTGVSQNPRHKITKRGQNVTFRCDPISEHNRLYWYRQTLGQGPEFLTYFQNEAQLEKSRLLSDRFSAERPKGSFSTLEIQRTEQGDSAMYLCASSPAGPGELFFGEGSRLTVL.